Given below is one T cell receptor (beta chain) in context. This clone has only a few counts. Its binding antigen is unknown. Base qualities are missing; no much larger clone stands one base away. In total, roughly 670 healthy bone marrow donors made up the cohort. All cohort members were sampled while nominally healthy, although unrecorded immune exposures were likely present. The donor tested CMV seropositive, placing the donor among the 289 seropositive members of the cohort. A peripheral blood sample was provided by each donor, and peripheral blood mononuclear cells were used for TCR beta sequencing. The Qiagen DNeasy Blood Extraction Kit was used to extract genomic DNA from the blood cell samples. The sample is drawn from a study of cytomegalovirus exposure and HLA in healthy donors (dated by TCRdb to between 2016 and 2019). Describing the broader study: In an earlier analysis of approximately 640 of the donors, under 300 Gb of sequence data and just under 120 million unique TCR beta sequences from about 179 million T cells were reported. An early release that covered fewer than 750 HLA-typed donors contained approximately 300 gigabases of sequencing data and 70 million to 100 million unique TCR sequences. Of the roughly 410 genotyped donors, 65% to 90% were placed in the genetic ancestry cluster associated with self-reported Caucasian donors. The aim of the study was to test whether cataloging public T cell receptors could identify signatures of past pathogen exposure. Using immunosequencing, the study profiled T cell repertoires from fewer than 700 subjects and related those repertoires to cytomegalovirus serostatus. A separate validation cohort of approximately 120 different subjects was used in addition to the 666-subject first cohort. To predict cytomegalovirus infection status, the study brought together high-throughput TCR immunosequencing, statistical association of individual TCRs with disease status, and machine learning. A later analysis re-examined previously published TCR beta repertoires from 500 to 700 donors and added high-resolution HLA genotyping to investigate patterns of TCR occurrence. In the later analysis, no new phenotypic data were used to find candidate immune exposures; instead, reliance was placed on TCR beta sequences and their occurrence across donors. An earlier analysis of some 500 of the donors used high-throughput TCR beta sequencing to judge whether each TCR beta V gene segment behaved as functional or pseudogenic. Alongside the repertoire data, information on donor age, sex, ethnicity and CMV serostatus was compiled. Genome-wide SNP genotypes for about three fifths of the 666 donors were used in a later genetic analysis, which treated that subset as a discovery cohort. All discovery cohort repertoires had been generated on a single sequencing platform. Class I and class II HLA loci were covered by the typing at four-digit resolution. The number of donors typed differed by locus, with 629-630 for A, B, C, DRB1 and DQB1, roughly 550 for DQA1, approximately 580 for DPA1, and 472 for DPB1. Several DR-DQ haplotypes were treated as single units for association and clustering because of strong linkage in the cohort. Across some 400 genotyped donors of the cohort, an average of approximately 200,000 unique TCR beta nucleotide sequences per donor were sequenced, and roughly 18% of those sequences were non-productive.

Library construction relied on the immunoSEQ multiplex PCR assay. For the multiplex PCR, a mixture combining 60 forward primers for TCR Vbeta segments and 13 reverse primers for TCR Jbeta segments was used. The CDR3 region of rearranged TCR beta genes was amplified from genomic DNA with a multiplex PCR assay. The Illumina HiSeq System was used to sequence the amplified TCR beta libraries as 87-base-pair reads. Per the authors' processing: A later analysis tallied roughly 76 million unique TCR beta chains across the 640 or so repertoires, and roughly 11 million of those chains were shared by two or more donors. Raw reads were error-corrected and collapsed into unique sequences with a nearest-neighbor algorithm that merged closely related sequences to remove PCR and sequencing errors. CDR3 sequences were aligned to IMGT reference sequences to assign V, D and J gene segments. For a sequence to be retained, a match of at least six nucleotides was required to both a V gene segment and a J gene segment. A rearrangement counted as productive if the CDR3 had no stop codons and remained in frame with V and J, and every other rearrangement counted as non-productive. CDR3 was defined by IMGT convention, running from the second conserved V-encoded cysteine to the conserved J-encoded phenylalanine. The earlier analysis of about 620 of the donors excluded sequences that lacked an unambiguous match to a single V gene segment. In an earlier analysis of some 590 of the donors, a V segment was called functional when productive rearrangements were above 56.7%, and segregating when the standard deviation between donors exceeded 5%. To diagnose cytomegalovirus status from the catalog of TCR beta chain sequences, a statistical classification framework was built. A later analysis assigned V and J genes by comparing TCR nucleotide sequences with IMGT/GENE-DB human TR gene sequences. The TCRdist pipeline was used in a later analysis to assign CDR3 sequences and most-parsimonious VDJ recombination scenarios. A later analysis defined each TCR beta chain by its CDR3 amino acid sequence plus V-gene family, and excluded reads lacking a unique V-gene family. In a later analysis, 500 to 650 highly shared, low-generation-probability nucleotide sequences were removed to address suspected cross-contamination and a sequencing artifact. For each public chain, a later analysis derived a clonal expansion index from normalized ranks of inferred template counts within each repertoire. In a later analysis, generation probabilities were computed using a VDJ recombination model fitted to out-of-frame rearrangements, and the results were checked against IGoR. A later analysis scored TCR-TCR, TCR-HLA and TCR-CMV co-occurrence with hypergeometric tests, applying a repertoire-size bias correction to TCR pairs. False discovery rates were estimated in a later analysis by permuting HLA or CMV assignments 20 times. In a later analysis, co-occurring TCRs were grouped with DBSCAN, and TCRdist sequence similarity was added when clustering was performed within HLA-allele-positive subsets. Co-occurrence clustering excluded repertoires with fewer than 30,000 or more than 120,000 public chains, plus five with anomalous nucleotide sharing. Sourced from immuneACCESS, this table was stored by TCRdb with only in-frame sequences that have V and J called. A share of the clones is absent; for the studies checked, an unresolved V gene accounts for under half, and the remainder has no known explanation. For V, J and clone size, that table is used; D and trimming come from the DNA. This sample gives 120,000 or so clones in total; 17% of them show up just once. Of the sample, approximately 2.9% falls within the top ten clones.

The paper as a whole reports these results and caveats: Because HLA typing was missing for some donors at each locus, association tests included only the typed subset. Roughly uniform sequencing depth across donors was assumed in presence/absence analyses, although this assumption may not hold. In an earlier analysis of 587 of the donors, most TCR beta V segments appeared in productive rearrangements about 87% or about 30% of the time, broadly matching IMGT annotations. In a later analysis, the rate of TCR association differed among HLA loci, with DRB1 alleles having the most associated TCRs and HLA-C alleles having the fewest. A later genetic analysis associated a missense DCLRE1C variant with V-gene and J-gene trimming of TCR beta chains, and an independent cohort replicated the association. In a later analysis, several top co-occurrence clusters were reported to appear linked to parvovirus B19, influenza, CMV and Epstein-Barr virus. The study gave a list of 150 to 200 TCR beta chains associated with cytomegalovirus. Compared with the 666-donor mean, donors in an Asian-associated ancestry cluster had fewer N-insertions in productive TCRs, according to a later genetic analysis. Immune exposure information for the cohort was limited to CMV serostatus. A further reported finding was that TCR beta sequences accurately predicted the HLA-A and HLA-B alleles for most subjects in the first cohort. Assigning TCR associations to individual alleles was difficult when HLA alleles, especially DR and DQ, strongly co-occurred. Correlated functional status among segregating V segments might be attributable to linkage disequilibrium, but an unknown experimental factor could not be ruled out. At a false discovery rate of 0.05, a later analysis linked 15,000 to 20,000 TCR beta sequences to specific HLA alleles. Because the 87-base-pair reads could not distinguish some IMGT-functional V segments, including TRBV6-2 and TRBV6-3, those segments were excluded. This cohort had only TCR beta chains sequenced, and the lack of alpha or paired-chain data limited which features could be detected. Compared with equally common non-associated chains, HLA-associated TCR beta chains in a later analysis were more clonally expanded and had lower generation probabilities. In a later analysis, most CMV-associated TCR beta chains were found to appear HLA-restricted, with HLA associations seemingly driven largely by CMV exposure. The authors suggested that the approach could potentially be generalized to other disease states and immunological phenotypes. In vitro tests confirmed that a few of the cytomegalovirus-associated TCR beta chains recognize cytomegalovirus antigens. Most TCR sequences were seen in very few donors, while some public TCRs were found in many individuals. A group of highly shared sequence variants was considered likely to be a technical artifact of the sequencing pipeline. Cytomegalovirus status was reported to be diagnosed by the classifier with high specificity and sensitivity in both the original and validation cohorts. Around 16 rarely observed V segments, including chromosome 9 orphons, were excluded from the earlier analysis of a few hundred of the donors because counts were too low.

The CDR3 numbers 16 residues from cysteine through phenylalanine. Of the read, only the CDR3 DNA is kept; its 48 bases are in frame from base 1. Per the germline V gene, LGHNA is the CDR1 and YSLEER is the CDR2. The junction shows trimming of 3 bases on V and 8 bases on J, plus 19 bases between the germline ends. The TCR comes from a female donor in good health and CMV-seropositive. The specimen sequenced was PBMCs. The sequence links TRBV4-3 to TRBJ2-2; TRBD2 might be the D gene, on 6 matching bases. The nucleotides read TGCGCCAGCAGCCACGATGGCGAGGCCCTAGCGGGGGAGCTGTTTTTT. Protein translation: CASSHDGEALAGELFF.